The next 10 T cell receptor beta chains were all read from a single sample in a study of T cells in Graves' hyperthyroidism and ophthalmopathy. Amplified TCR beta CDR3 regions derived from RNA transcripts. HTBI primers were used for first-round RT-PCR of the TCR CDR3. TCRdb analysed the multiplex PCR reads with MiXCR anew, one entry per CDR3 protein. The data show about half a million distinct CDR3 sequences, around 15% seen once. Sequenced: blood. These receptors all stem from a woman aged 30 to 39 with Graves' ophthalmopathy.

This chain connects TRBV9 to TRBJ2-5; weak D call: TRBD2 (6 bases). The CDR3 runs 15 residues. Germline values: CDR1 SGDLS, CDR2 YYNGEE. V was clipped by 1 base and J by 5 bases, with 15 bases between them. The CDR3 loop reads CASSVLEGALETQYF. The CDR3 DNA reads TGTGCCAGCAGCGTATTGGAGGGAGCCTTGGAGACCCAGTACTTC. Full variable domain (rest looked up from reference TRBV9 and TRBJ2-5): DSGVTQTPKHLITATGQRVTLRCSPRSGDLSVYWYQQSLDQGLQFLIQYYNGEERAKGNILERFSAQQFPDLHSELNLSSLELGDSALYFCASSVLEGALETQYFGPGTRLLVL.

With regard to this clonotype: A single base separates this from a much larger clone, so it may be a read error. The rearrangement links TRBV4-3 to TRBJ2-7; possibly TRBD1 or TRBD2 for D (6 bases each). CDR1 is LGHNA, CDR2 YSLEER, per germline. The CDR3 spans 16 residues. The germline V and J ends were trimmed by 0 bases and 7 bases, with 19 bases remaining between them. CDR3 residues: CASSQEATNGGWEQYF. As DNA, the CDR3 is TGCGCCAGCAGCCAAGAAGCCACTAACGGGGGCTGGGAGCAGTACTTC.

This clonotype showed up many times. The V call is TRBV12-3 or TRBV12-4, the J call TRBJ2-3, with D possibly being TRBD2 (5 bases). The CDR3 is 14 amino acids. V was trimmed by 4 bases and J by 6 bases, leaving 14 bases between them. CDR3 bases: TGTGCCAGCAGTTCACCTGAGGGCAAGGATACGCAGTATTTT. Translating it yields CASSSPEGKDTQYF.

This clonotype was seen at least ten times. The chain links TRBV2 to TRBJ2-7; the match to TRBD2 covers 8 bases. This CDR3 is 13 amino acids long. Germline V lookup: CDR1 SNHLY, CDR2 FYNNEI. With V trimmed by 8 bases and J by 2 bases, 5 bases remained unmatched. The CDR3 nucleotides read TGTGCCAGCCTTGGTAGCGGGGCCTACGAGCAGTACTTC. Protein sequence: CASLGSGAYEQYF.

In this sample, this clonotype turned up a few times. This CDR3 reads CASSLPETNTEAFF. In nucleotides, the CDR3 is TGTGCCAGCAGCTTACCAGAAACGAACACTGAAGCTTTCTTT. This chain links TRBV7-6 with TRBJ1-1; no clear D gene. Between the trimmed V and J ends, which lost 2 bases and 1 base, there was a span of 8 bases. CDR3 length: 14 amino acids. CDR1 is SGHVS and CDR2 is FNYEAQ in the germline V gene.

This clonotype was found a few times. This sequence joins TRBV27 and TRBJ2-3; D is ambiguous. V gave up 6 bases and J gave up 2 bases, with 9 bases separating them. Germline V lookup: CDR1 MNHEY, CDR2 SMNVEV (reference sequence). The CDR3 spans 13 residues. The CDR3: CASRTLSTDTQYF. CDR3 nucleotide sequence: TGTGCCAGCAGGACCTTATCCACAGATACGCAGTATTTT.

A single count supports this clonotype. The CDR3 sequence: CASSYSIRVPTRGAYNEQFF. The CDR3 DNA is TGTGCCAGCAGTTACTCGATACGCGTCCCAACAAGGGGTGCCTACAATGAGCAGTTCTTC. V gene TRBV6-5 combines with J gene TRBJ2-1; possible D gene TRBD1, 5 bases. CDR1 is MNHEY, CDR2 SVGAGI, per germline. With 0 bases removed from V and 2 bases from J, the gap between germline ends came to 23 bases. The CDR3 is 20 residues long.

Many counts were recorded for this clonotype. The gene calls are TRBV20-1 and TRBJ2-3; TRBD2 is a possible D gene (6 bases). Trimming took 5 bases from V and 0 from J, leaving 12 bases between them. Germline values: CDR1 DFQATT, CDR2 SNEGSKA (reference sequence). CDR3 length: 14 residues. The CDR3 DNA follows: TGCAGTGCTTTCAAGGAGGGGAGCACAGATACGCAGTATTTT. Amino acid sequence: CSAFKEGSTDTQYF.

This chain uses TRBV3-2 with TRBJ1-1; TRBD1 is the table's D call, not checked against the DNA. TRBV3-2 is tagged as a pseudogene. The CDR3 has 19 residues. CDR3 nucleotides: TGTGCCAGCAGCTCTACCGGGACAGGGGGATCTTATTTGGACACTGAAGCTTTCTTT. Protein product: CASSSTGTGGSYLDTEAFF.

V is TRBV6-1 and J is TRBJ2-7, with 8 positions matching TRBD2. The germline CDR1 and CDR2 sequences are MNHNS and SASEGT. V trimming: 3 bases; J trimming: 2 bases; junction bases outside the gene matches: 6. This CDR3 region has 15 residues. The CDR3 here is CASSERAGATYEQYF. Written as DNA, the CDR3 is TGTGCCAGCAGTGAGAGAGCGGGGGCGACCTACGAGCAGTACTTC.